The following is a TCR beta chain sequence with its context. This record comes from a study of T-cell memory formation after mild COVID-19. As for the study in general: Clusters of TCRs were largely donor specific.

The CDR3 is 13 amino acids. V dropped 6 bases and J dropped 5 bases, with 10 bases sitting between them. From the 5' RACE reads, TCRdb called clonotypes with MiXCR, one entry per CDR3 protein. The sample gives roughly 310,000 distinct CDR3 sequences, 15% to 20% of which show up once; under 25% is in the top ten. The sample comprised PBMCs or a T cell subset sorted from them (not recorded which). This sequence joins TRBV12-3 or TRBV12-4 and TRBJ2-2; D is uncertain. This sequence originates from a man aged 18 to 29 who had mild COVID-19 (a few samples of this study predate the infection). Cell type and time point are not known. CDR3 in amino acids: CASRRFLTGELFF. In DNA, the CDR3 is TGTGCCAGCAGACGGTTCCTGACCGGGGAGCTGTTTTTT.